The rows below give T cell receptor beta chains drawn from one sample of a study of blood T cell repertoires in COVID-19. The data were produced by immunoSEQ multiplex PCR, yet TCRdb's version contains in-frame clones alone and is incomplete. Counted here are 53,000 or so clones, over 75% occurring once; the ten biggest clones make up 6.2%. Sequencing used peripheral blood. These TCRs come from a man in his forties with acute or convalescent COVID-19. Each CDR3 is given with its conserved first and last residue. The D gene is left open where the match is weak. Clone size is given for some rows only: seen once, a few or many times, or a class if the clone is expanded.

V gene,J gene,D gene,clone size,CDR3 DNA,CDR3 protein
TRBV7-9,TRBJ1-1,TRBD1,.,TGTGCCAGCAGCCCCCCCCTCGGAGGGGGCATCACTGAAGCTTTCTTT,CASSPPLGGGITEAFF
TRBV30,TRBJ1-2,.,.,TGTGCCTGGAGTAGGGGCAGGGTAGAGTATGGCTACACCTTC,CAWSRGRVEYGYTF
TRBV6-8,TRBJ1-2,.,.,TGTGCCAGCAGTCGACTCTATGGCTACACCTTC,CASSRLYGYTF
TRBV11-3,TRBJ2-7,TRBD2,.,TGTGCCAGCAGCTCCGCCCGGACTAGCGGGAAGGAGCAGTACTTC,CASSSARTSGKEQYF
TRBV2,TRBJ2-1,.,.,TGTGCCAGCTGGGGACTTGGGAAATACAATGAGCAGTTCTTC,CASWGLGKYNEQFF
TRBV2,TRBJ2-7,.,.,TGTGCCAGCAGTGAAGTTGAAGGGAGCAGATCCTACGAGCAGTACTTC,CASSEVEGSRSYEQYF
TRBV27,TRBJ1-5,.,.,TGTGCCAGCAGTCTCGACAGGTTTTATCAGCCCCAGCATTTT,CASSLDRFYQPQHF
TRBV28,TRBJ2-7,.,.,TGTGCCAGCAACCTACCGGGACTGGGGAGCTACGAGCAGTACTTC,CASNLPGLGSYEQYF
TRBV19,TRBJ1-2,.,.,TGTGCCAGTAGGCCCCCGACAGATTATGGCTACACCTTC,CASRPPTDYGYTF
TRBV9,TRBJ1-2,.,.,TGTGCCAGCAGCCTCCTTCACGGACACCAGCGCTATGGCTACACCTTC,CASSLLHGHQRYGYTF
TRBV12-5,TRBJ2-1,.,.,TGTGCTAGTGGTTTGGGTATGGGACAAGGCGATGAGCAGTTCTTC,CASGLGMGQGDEQFF
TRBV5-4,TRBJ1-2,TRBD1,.,TGTGCCAGCAGCTTTCAGGGGGCCCCCTATGGCTACACCTTC,CASSFQGAPYGYTF
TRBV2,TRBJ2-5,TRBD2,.,TGTGCCAGCAGTGAATTTTCTAGCGGACAAGAGACCCAGTACTTC,CASSEFSSGQETQYF
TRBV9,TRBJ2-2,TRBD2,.,TGTGCCAGCAGCGTAGAGGGACTAGCGGGCACAGCGCCCCGCACCGGGGAGCTGTTTTTT,CASSVEGLAGTAPRTGELFF
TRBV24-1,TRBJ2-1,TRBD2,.,TGTGCCACCAGTGCCCCTCCTAGCGGGAGGGCCGATGAGCAGTTCTTC,CATSAPPSGRADEQFF
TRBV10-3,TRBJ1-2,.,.,TGTGCCATCAGTGAGTCATCAGGGTTCGGTGGCTACACCTTC,CAISESSGFGGYTF
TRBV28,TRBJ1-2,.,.,TGTGCCAGCAGTCCCGAGGAGGACTATGGCTACACCTTC,CASSPEEDYGYTF
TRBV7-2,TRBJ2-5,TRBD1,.,TGTGCCAGCAGCTTAGCGTTTAGGGCAGGGGGCGAGACCCAGTACTTC,CASSLAFRAGGETQYF
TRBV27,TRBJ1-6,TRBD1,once,TGTGCCAGCAGGCTCCGCGGACAGGGAGGGTGGAATTCACCCCTCCACTTT,CASRLRGQGGWNSPLHF
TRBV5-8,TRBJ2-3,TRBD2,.,TGTGCCAGCAGCCTGTTAGCGGGAGTGAGAGATACGCAGTATTTT,CASSLLAGVRDTQYF
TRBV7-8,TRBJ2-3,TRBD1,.,TGTGCCAGCAGCCGTCGGGACAGTTTCACAGATACGCAGTATTTT,CASSRRDSFTDTQYF
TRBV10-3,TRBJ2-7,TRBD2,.,TGTGCCATCAGTGTAGGGCGGGAGTACTACGAGCAGTACTTC,CAISVGREYYEQYF
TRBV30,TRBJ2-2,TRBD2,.,TGTGCCTGGACGGCCAGCGGGAGGGGTGGGGAGCTGTTTTTT,CAWTASGRGGELFF
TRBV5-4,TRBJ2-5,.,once,TGTGCCAGCAGCACTCCGGACACTCAAGAGACCCAGTACTTC,CASSTPDTQETQYF
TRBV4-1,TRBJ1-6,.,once,TGCGCCAGCAGCCACTCCGCCGACAGCCGTAATTCACCCCTCCACTTT,CASSHSADSRNSPLHF
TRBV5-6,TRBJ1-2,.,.,TGTGCCAGCAGCTTAACAGGGTACTATGGCTACACCTTC,CASSLTGYYGYTF
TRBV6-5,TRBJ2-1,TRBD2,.,TGTGCCAGCAGTACAAGGACTAGCTCTCTTTTCTTC,CASSTRTSSLFF
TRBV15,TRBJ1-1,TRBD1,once,TGTGCCACCAGCCCCCTCGTAGGGGGCGGCACTGAAGCTTTCTTT,CATSPLVGGGTEAFF
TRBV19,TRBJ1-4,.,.,TGTGCCAGTAGTAACAGGGATTTCGGCGAAAAACTGTTTTTT,CASSNRDFGEKLFF
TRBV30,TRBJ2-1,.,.,TGTGCCTGCGCCTCTGAGCGTCTTCGCTCCTACAATGAGCAGTTCTTC,CACASERLRSYNEQFF
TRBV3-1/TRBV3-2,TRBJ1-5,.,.,TGTGCCAGCAGCCAAGTTCCGTCTCAGCCCCAGCATTTT,CASSQVPSQPQHF
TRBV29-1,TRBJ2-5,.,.,TGCAGCGTTGAAGGGGGTCGGAGGGAGACCCAGTACTTC,CSVEGGRRETQYF
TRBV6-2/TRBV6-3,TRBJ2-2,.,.,TGTGCCAGCAGTAAGGGGGTTAGGACCGGGGAGCTGTTTTTT,CASSKGVRTGELFF
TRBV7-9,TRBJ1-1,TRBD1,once,TGTGCCAGCACCAAGGGGGACAGGGGCGACACTGAAGCTTTCTTT,CASTKGDRGDTEAFF
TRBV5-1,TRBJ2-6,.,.,TGCGCCAGCAGCTTTATTTCTGGGGCCAACGTCCTGACTTTC,CASSFISGANVLTF
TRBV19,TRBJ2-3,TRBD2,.,TGTGCCAGTAGTCCGGATACTAGCGGGAGAAACACAGATACGCAGTATTTT,CASSPDTSGRNTDTQYF
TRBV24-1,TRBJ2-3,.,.,TGTGCCACCAGTGATTCCGCCAAGGCCCCCCGCGGAGAAACAGATACGCAGTATTTT,CATSDSAKAPRGETDTQYF
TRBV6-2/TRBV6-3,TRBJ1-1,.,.,TGTGCCAGCAGCGCCACAGGGCTCGCTGAAGCTTTCTTT,CASSATGLAEAFF
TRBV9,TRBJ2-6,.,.,TGTGCCAGCAGCTTCCCCCGGGTCGCGGGGGCCAACGTCCTGACTTTC,CASSFPRVAGANVLTF
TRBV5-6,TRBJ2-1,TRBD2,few,TGTGCCAGCAGCTCCGGGACTAGCGGGATAAGTTCGGATGAGCAGTTCTTC,CASSSGTSGISSDEQFF
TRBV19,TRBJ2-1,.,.,TGTGCCAGTAAGGGCGGAGGGGCTGTAAGGGAGCAGTTCTTC,CASKGGGAVREQFF
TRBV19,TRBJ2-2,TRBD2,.,TGTGCCAGTAGTATGACTAGCGGGAGGATCACCGGGGAGCTGTTTTTT,CASSMTSGRITGELFF
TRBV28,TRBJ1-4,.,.,TGTGCCAGCAGTCCAGCCGGACAGACTAATGAAAAACTGTTTTTT,CASSPAGQTNEKLFF
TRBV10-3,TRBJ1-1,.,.,TGTGCCATCAGTGAGTCAGGGGAACCTGCTTTCTTT,CAISESGEPAFF
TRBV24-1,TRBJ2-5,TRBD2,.,TGTGCCACCAGGGGACTAGGGGAAGAGACCCAGTACTTC,CATRGLGEETQYF
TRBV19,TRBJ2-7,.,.,TGTGCCAGCTCGACGGCAGGGGACGAGCAGTACTTC,CASSTAGDEQYF
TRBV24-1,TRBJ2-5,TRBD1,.,TGTGCCACCAGCCCAGGACAGGGGAGGGTGTTGGAGACCCAGTACTTC,CATSPGQGRVLETQYF
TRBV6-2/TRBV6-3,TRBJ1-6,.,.,TGTGCCAGCAGCTCCACAGGGACGAATTCACCCCTCCACTTT,CASSSTGTNSPLHF
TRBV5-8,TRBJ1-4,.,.,TGTGCCAGCAGCTTGTCCGGACTCGGTTATGAAAAACTGTTTTTT,CASSLSGLGYEKLFF
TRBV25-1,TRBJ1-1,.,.,TGTGCCAGCAGTGAGTCACAGGGCCCTGGTCCTGAAGCTTTCTTT,CASSESQGPGPEAFF
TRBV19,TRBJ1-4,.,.,TGTGCCAGTAAATTGTCAGGGTCAAAACTGTTTTTT,CASKLSGSKLFF
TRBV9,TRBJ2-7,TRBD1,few,TGTGCCAGCAGCGCAGGACAGGCGACCTCCTACGAGCAGTACTTC,CASSAGQATSYEQYF
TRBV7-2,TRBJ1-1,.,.,TGTGCCAGCAGTTTCGACCCCCTCGGGAAGACTGAAGCTTTCTTT,CASSFDPLGKTEAFF